What follows is one T cell receptor beta chain and its context. Its antigen remains unidentified. Within the sample, other DNA sequences also encode this same CDR3. The source of the sample is a study of a mutant IDH1 vaccine in newly diagnosed glioma. Study information: Treatment recipients were roughly 62% male and around 38% female, and their mean age was roughly 40 years. Most patients had radiochemotherapy with temozolomide before enrollment; others had one alone.

The time point is: baseline, week 1 (first vaccination visit). Treatment denoted: pre-vaccination baseline after standard-of-care therapy. General study points: No link was apparently found between pseudoprogression and changes in top peripheral T cell clonotypes. Of all patients, approximately 93% showed vaccine-induced immune responses.

The assay was immunoSEQ multiplex PCR, and TCRdb's table has in-frame clones only and misses some. The table lists roughly 99,000 clones, roughly 90% of them singletons, with under 0.65% in the top ten. The V segment lost 1 base and the J segment 5 bases; nucleotides outside the gene matches: 0. Germline V gene data show CDR1 as SEHNR and CDR2 as FQNEAQ (reference sequence). The CDR3 is 14 amino acids. The clonotype originates from a woman between 45 and 65 years old with glioma. Sequencing was performed on PBMCs, taken from a glioma patient treated with radiotherapy, temozolomide or both. This chain joins TRBV7-9 and TRBJ1-4; 8 bases agree with TRBD1. The CDR3 is CASSLGQGNEKLFF. The CDR3 coding sequence is TGTGCCAGCAGCTTAGGACAGGGGAATGAAAAACTGTTTTTT.